This T cell receptor beta chain was documented in a study of OX40 agonist ivuxolimab in advanced cancers. Profiling relied on immunoSEQ multiplex PCR, and the TCRdb table lists in-frame clones only, not all of them. The repertoire consists of 60,000 to 100,000 clones, with roughly 90% occurring once and the leading ten covering 0.53%. Trimming shortened V by 3 bases and J by 6 bases, and 18 bases separated the two germline ends. Looked up from germline, CDR1 is KGHSH and CDR2 is LQKENI. The CDR3 extends over 16 amino acids. Specimen: CD4+ or CD8+ T cells sorted from blood, collected in a trial of the OX40 agonist ivuxolimab. This clonotype was obtained from an adult with an advanced solid tumor such as melanoma, head and neck, liver or kidney cancer. This chain joins TRBV18 and TRBJ1-5; D perhaps matches TRBD1 (6 bases). This CDR3 reads CASSPSPPGAGQPQHF. CDR3 sequence (DNA): TGTGCCAGCTCACCGAGTCCCCCGGGGGCTGGTCAGCCCCAGCATTTT.